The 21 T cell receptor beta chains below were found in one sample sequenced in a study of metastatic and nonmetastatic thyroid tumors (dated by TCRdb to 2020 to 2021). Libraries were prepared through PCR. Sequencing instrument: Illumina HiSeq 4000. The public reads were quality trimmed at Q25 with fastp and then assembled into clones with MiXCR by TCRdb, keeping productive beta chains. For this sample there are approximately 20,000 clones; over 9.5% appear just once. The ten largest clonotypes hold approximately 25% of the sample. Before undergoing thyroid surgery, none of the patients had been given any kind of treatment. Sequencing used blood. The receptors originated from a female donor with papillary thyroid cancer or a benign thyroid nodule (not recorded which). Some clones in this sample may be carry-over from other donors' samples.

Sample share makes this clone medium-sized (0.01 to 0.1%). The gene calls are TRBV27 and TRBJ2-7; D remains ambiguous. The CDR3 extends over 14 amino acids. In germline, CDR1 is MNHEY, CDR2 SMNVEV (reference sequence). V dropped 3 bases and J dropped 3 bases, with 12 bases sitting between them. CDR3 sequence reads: CASSFDGFYYEQYF. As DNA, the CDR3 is TGTGCCAGCAGTTTTGATGGATTTTACTACGAGCAGTACTTC.

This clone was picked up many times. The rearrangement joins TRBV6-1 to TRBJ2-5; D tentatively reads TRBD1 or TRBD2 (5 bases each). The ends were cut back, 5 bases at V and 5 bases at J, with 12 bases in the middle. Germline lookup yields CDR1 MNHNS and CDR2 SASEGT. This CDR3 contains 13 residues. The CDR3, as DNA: TGTGCCAGCAGTCGCCCGGGGCTCGAGACCCAGTACTTC. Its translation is CASSRPGLETQYF.

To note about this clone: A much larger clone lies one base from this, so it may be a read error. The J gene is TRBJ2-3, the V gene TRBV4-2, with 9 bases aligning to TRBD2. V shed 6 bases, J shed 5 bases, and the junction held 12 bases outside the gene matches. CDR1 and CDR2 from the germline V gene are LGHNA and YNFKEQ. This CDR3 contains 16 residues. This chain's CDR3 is CASSPGAGGFKDTQYF. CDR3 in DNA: TGTGCCAGCAGTCCCGGAGCGGGGGGTTTCAAAGATACGCAGTATTTT.

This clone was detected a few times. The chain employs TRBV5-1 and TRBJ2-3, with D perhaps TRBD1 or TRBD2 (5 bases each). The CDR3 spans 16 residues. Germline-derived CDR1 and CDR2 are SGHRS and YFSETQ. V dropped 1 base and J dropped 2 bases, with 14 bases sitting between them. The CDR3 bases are TGCGCCAGCAGCTTGCGGGGACGGGCTCACACAGATACGCAGTATTTT. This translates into CASSLRGRAHTDTQYF. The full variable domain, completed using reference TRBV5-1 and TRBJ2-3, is KAGVTQTPRYLIKTRGQQVTLSCSPISGHRSVSWYQQTPGQGLQFLFEYFSETQRNKGNFPGRFSGRQFSNSRSEMNVSTLELGDSALYLCASSLRGRAHTDTQYFGPGTRLTVL.

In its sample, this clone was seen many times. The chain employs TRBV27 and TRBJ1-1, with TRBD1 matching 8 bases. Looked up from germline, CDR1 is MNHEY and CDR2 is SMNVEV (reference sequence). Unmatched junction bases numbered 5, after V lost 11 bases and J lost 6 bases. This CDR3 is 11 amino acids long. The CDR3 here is CASQTGAEAFF. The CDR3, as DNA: TGTGCCTCACAGACAGGGGCTGAAGCTTTCTTT.

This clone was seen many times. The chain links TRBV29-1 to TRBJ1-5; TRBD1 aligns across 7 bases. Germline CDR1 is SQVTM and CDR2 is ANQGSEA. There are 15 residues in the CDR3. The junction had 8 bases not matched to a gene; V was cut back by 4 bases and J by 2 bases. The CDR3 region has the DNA TGCAGCGTTGGACAGGGCCGGCGGTGCAATCAGCCCCAGCATTTT. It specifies CSVGQGRRCNQPQHF.

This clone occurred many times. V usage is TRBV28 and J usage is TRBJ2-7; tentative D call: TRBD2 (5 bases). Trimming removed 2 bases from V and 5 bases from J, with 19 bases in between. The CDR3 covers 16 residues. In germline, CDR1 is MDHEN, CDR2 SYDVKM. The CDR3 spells CASSLVSFTGSHEQYF. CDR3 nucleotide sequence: TGTGCCAGCAGTTTAGTATCGTTTACGGGGTCCCACGAGCAGTACTTC.

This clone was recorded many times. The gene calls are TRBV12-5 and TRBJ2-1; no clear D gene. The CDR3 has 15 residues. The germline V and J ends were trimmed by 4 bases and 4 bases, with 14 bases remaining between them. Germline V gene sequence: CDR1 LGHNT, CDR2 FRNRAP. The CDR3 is CASGSTTGLYNEQFF. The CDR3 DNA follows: TGTGCTAGTGGTTCCACCACCGGATTATACAATGAGCAGTTCTTC.

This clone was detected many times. DNA for the CDR3: TGTGCCAGCAGCCCTAGCGGGGGGCTCTACAATGAGCAGTTCTTC. It translates to CASSPSGGLYNEQFF. The chain employs TRBV7-3 and TRBJ2-1; 11 bases map to TRBD2. The CDR3 totals 15 residues. Germline lookup yields CDR1 SGHTA and CDR2 FQGTGA. The trim removed 5 bases at V and 3 bases at J, leaving 3 bases unmatched.

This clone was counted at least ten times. CDR3 residues: CSVGETGTGGAYEQYF. The DNA of the CDR3 is TGCAGCGTTGGGGAAACCGGGACAGGGGGAGCCTACGAGCAGTACTTC. The gene calls are TRBV29-1 and TRBJ2-7; 11 nucleotides align to TRBD1. Germline CDR1 SQVTM, CDR2 ANQGSEA. This CDR3 has 16 amino acids. J was trimmed by 2 bases and V by 4 bases; bases with no gene match: 10.

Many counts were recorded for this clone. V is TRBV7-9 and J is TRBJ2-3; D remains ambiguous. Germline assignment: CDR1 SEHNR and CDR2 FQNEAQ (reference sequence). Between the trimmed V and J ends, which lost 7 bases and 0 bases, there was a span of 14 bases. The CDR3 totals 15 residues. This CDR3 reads CASTLARASTDTQYF. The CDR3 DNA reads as TGTGCCAGCACCCTCGCTAGGGCTAGCACAGATACGCAGTATTTT.

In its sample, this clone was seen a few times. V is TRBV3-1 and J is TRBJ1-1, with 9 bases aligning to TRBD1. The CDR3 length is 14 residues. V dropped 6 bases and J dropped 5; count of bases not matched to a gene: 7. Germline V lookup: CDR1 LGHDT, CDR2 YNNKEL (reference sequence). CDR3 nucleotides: TGTGCCAGCAGTCCGGGACAGGGCTCAACTGAAGCTTTCTTT. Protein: CASSPGQGSTEAFF.

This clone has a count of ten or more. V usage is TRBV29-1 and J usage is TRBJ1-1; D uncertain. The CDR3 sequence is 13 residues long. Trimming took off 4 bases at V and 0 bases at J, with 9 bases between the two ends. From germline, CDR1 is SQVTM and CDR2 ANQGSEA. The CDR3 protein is CSVAEQVNTEAFF. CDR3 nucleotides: TGCAGCGTTGCTGAACAAGTGAACACTGAAGCTTTCTTT.

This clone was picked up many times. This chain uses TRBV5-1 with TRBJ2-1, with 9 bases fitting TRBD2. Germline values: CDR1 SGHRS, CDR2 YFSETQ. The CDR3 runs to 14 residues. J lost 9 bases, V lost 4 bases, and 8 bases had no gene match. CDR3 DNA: TGCGCCAGCAGCATTTGGACTAGCGTGGGTGAGCAGTTCTTC. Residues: CASSIWTSVGEQFF.

The CDR3 loop is CASTGQGAYEQYF. The CDR3 DNA sequence: TGTGCCAGTACTGGACAGGGGGCCTACGAGCAGTACTTC. This chain links TRBV19 with TRBJ2-7; 10 bases agree with TRBD1. The CDR3 contains 13 residues. The germline V gene encodes CDR1 LNHDA and CDR2 SQIVND (reference sequence). V lost 7 bases, J lost 2 bases, and 2 bases stayed unmatched. The full variable domain, its missing parts supplied by reference TRBV19 and TRBJ2-7, is DGGITQSPKYLFRKEGQNVTLSCEQNLNHDAMYWYRQDPGQGLRLIYYSQIVNDFQKGDIAEGYSVSREKKESFPLTVTSAQKNPTAFYLCASTGQGAYEQYFGPGTRLTVT.

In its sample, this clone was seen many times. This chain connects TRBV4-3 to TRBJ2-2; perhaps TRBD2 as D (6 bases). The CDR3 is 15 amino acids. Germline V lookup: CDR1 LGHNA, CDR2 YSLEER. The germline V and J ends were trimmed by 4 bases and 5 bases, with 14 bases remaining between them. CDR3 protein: CASSPSRGGTGELFF. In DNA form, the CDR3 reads TGCGCCAGCAGCCCCTCGCGGGGAGGAACCGGGGAGCTGTTTTTT.

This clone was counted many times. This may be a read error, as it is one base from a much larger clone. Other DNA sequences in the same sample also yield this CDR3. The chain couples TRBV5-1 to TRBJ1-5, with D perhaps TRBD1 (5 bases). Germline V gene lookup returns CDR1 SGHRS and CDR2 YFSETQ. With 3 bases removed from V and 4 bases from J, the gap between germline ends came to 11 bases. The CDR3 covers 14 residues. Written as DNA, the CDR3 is TGCGCCAGCAGCTCAGGGCAGGGAAATCAGCCCCAGCATTTT. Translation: CASSSGQGNQPQHF. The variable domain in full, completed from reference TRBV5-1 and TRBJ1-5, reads KAGVTQTPRYLIKTRGQQVTLSCSPISGHRSVSWYQQTPGQGLQFLFEYFSETQRNKGNFPGRFSGRQFSNSRSEMNVSTLELGDSALYLCASSSGQGNQPQHFGDGTRLSIL.

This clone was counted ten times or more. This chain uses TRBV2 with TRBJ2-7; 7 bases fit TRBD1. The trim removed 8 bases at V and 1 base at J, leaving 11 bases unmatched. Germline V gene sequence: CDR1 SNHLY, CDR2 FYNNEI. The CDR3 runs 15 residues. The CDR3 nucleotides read TGTGCCAGCCTGAAGGGCCAGGGGGTTTCCTACGAGCAGTACTTC. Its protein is CASLKGQGVSYEQYF.

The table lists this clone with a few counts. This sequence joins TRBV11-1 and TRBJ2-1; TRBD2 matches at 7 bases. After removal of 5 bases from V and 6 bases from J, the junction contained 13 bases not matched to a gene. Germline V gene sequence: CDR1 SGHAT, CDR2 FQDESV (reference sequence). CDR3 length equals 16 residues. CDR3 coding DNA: TGTGCCAGCAGCCCCAAGGAGCGGGGCGTGGGCAATGAGCAGTTCTTC. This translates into CASSPKERGVGNEQFF.

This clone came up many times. The CDR3 DNA follows: TGTGCCAGCAGTGGGCAGAGCTTAGCCAAAAACATTCAGTACTTC. This codes for CASSGQSLAKNIQYF. The genes are TRBV28 and TRBJ2-4; D unresolved. Trimming took off 5 bases at V and 0 bases at J, with 11 bases between the two ends. The CDR3 length is 15 residues. CDR1 is MDHEN, CDR2 SYDVKM, per germline. Drawing the rest from reference TRBV28 and TRBJ2-4, the complete variable domain is DVKVTQSSRYLVKRTGEKVFLECVQDMDHENMFWYRQDPGLGLRLIYFSYDVKMKEKGDIPEGYSVSREKKERFSLILESASTNQTSMYLCASSGQSLAKNIQYFGAGTRLSVL.

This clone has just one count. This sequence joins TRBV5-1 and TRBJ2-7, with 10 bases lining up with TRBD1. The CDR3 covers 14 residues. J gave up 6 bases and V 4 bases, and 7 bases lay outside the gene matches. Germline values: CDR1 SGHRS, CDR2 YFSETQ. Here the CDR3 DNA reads TGCGCCAGCAGCGGGACCGGGACAGGGGCCGAGCAGTACTTC. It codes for CASSGTGTGAEQYF.